Reported below is one TCR beta chain. As yet, its antigen is unknown. The record originates from a study of shared clonotypes between healthy human individuals. Study-wide results and caveats: What rarefaction showed was incomplete sorted-subset sequencing despite large depth.

An assay was performed, and its level was deep. Genomic DNA of each subset was evenly split across several immunoSEQ plates. Data came from immunoSEQ multiplex PCR; TCRdb stores just in-frame clones and leaves some out. The table lists 2 million to 2.5 million clones, about 95% of them singletons. Naive CD8 cells comprised CD45RO-negative, CCR7-positively selected cells, excluding terminally differentiated effector memory CD45RA+ cells. Donors comprised only Caucasian adults living in Nashville, Tennessee. Sequences were obtained from naive CD8+ T cells sorted from blood. The TCR was taken from a young man in good health.

The CDR3 DNA reads TGTGCCTGGAGTTCGGGACTAGCGGGGGCCAACAATGAGCAGTTCTTC. As protein: CAWSSGLAGANNEQFF. This chain joins TRBV30 and TRBJ2-1; 14 bases fit TRBD2. The germline gives CDR1 GTSNPN, CDR2 SVGIG (reference sequence). Trimming removed 2 bases from V and 5 bases from J; junction bases left unmatched: 5. The CDR3 covers 16 residues.